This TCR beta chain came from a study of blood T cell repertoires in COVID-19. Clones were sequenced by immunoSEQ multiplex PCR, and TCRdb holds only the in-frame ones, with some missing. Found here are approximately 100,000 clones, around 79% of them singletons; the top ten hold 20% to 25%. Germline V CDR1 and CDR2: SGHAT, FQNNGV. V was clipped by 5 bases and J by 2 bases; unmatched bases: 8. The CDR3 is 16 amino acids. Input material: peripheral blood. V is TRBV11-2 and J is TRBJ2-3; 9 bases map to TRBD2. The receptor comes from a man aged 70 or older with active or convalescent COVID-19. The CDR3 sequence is CASSTALAGYTDTQYF. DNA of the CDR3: TGTGCCAGCAGCACGGCTCTAGCGGGGTACACAGATACGCAGTATTTT.